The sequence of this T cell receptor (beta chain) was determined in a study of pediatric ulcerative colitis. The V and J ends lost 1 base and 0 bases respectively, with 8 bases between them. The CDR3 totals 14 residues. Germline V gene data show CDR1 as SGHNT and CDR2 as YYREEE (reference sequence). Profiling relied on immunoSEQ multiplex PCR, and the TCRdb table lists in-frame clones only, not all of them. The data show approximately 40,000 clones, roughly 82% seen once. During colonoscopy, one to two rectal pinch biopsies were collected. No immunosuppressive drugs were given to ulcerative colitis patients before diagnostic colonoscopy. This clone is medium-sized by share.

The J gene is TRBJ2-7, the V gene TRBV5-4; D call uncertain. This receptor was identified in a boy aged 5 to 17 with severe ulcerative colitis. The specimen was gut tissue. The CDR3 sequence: CASSLKGISYEQYF. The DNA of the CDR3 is TGTGCCAGCAGCTTGAAGGGAATCTCCTACGAGCAGTACTTC.